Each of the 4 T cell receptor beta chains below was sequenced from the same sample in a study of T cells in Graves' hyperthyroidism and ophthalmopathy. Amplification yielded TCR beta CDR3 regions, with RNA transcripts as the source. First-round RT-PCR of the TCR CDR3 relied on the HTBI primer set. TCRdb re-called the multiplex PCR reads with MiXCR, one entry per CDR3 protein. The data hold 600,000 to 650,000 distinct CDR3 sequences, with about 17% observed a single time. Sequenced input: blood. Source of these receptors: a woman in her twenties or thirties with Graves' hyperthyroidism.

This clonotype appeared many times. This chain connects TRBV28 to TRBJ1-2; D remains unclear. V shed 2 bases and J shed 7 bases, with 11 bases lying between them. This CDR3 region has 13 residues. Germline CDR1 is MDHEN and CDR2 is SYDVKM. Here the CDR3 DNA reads TGTGCCAGCAGTTTACGGCAGGCTACTGGCTACACCTTC. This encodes CASSLRQATGYTF.

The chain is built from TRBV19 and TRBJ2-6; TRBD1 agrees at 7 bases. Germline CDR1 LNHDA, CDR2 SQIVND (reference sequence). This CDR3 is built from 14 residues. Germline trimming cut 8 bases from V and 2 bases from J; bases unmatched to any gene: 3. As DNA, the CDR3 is TGTGCCAGTTCAACAGGGGCTGGGGCCAACGTCCTGACTTTC. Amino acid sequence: CASSTGAGANVLTF.

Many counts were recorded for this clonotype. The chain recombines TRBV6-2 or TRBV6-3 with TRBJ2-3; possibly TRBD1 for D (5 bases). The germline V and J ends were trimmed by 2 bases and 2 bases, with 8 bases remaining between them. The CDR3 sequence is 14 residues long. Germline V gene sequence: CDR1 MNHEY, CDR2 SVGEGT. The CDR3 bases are TGTGCCAGCAGTTACAGGGGTTACACAGATACGCAGTATTTT. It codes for CASSYRGYTDTQYF.

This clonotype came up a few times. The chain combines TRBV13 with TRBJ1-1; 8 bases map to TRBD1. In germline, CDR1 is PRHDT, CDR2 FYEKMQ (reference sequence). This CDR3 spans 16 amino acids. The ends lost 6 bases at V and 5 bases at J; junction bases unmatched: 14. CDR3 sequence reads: CASSFDRGGVGTEAFF. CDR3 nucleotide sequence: TGTGCCAGCAGTTTCGACAGGGGCGGGGTGGGGACTGAAGCTTTCTTT.